This T cell receptor (beta chain) was sequenced during a study of T and B cells in COVID-19 patients (dated by TCRdb to the early 2020s). For context, the study as a whole: In this study, adaptive immunity was profiled in COVID-19 patients who either had active infection or had recovered, using TRB and IGH repertoire sequencing of peripheral blood. In the active-infection cohort, 12 of 20 patients were critically ill and required mechanical ventilation or ECMO. An age-matched reference group of 39 healthy donors negative for COVID-19 antibodies served as the comparison for repertoire analyses. Over 8 million TCR sequences were analysed in a TCR and BCR sequence repository that covered about 40 patients and around 73 time points. Up to roughly 10 follow-up blood samples were collected per patient, with some samples spanning different disease stages in the same individual. A couple of patients were in both the active and recovered cohorts because samples existed from active disease and from after recovery. Patients in the recovered cohort had a median age of around 34 years, compared with more than 60 years for patients in the active-infection cohort. A recovered cohort comprised some 19 patients contributing fewer than 25 samples, mostly after mild to moderate COVID-19 managed as outpatients. Comorbidities linked to unfavorable COVID-19 outcome were present in about 90% of the 20 patients in the active-infection cohort.

This clonotype has at least ten counts. Its specific antigen is unknown. No per-base quality is available; no much larger clone lies one base away. The germline V gene sets CDR1 to MNHNS and CDR2 to SASEGT. V drops 8 bases and J drops 0 bases, leaving 13 bases in between. Including cysteine and phenylalanine, the CDR3 has 15 amino acids. Left in the record is the CDR3 DNA by itself, 45 bases read in frame from the first base. For sequencing, an Illumina MiSeq was employed. Multiplex PCR with BIOMED2 TRB-A/B primer pools was used to amplify the TRB rearrangements. Two consecutive PCRs added Illumina-compatible adapters and 7-nucleotide sample barcodes to the amplicons. Phusion HS II polymerase was used for all library PCRs. The amplicons were purified from gel with the NucleoSpin Gel and PCR Clean-up kit, measured on Qubit, and combined at roughly 4.4 nM. Before Illumina next-generation sequencing, the quality of the amplicon pool was assessed on an Agilent 2100 Bioanalyzer. Regarding the original processing steps: Annotation of TRB rearrangements was performed with MiXCR 3.0.8 using the default MiXCR reference library. Non-productive reads and sequences with fewer than 2 reads were removed, and each unique CDR3 nucleotide sequence was counted as one clone. Clonality, diversity, richness and V-J gene usage were computed in R 3.5.1. TCR clustering by CDR3 similarity used GLIPH2, with generation probabilities calculated by OLGA. GLIPH2 clusters were kept only if they contained at least four unique TCR clonotypes found in at least three individuals. TCRdb's own reprocessing of the public reads used fastp at Q25 and MiXCR and kept productive beta chains. Each CDR3 protein appears once, grouped with its most common genes and DNA. TCRdb assigned the V and J calls; the authors' analysis was not used. The sample profile shows about 22,000 distinct CDR3 sequences; approximately 28% of them were found once. The top ten hold 2.8% of the sample.

Genomic DNA extracted from blood, in amounts of roughly 220-550 ng, served as the starting material for amplifying TRB repertoires. Results the study describes overall, beyond this receptor: Patients with COVID-19 were reported to show strongly skewed TRBV/TRBJ gene usage. The cohort was considered too small to assess HLA contributions to COVID-19 susceptibility or severity. It was stated that prospective validation of the reported TCR clusters was required before the clusters could be put to clinical use. TRB repertoires were found to be highly clonal in active COVID-19, whereas diversity and richness at recovery were found to rise above healthy donor levels. A total of 2,331 TCR clusters were exclusive to the recovered cohort, and approximately 28 of those clusters were low-pGen clusters. Few blood samples were available from mildly ill patients while symptoms were present, and early samples from severe cases were likewise scarce. Specific T cell subsets (CD4+/Treg/CD8+) and sorted SARS-CoV-2-responsive or tetramer+ T cells had not yet been sequenced, and these experiments were ongoing.

Material: blood. The chain was built from TRBV6-1 and TRBJ2-2; matching of 5 bases hints at TRBD2 as the D gene. This sequence was found in a human donor who had recovered from COVID-19. DNA sequence: TGTGCCAGCTCTCCTGAGGGAACGAACACCGGGGAGCTGTTTTTT. Translated, this is CASSPEGTNTGELFF.